These 20 T cell receptor beta chains share one sample of origin, sequenced in a study of shared clonotypes between healthy human individuals. Terminally differentiated effector memory CD45RA+ cells were left out of the naive CD8 fraction, which was CD45RO-negative and positively selected for CCR7. Produced via immunoSEQ multiplex PCR; TCRdb's table is partial and in-frame only. The profile covers more than 2 million clones, with approximately 94% appearing a single time and around 1.1% taken by the ten largest. Source material: naive CD8+ T cells sorted from blood. The origin of the receptors is a man between 18 and 35 years old in good health.

The CDR3 region has the DNA TGTGCCAGCAGCCAATTTGGGTACGGCCCCTACGAGCAGTACTTC. Protein product: CASSQFGYGPYEQYF. The gene calls are TRBV27 and TRBJ2-7; no clear D. Trimming took 6 bases from V and 2 from J, leaving 17 bases between them. Per the germline V gene, CDR1 is MNHEY and CDR2 is SMNVEV (reference sequence). The CDR3 runs 15 residues.

V is TRBV21-1 and J is TRBJ1-5; TRBD1, the table's D call, lacks a check against the DNA. TRBV21-1 is a recognized pseudogene. This CDR3 comprises 16 residues. The CDR3 reads CASSKGGTGGHQPQHF. CDR3 nucleotides: TGTGCCAGCAGCAAGGGTGGGACAGGGGGGCATCAGCCCCAGCATTTT.

This chain links TRBV27 with TRBJ2-2; 7 nucleotides line up with TRBD2. V lost 4 bases, J lost 6 bases, and 5 bases stayed unmatched. Germline lookup yields CDR1 MNHEY and CDR2 SMNVEV (reference sequence). The CDR3 totals 14 residues. Here the CDR3 DNA reads TGTGCCAGCAGTTCCGGGGACTATCCCGGGGAGCTGTTTTTT. Protein: CASSSGDYPGELFF.

The J gene is TRBJ2-2, the V gene TRBV11-3, with D tentatively TRBD2 (5 bases). Trimming pared 5 bases from V and 6 bases from J, leaving 16 bases between. The CDR3 length is 15 residues. Per germline, CDR1 SGHNT and CDR2 YENEEA. The CDR3: CASSNGSRGSGELFF. The DNA of the CDR3 is TGTGCCAGCAGCAACGGCTCCCGCGGGTCCGGGGAGCTGTTTTTT.

This chain links TRBV6-5 with TRBJ2-7, with 11 bases lining up with TRBD2. Germline V gene data show CDR1 as MNHEY and CDR2 as SVGAGI. Unmatched junction bases numbered 6, after V lost 2 bases and J lost 6 bases. The CDR3 has 15 amino acids. The CDR3 bases are TGTGCCAGCAGTTACACAACTAGCGGGAGATCCGAGCAGTACTTC. The encoded protein is CASSYTTSGRSEQYF.

This clone has only one observation. This chain uses TRBV27 with TRBJ2-2; possibly TRBD1 or TRBD2 for D (6 bases each). Trimming took 6 bases from V and 4 from J, leaving 15 bases between them. Per the germline V gene, CDR1 is MNHEY and CDR2 is SMNVEV (reference sequence). The CDR3 covers 15 residues. CDR3 DNA sequence: TGTGCCAGCAGCCCCGGGGGCCGGGGCACCGGGGAGCTGTTTTTT. Protein: CASSPGGRGTGELFF.

CDR3 protein: CASSREQDEAFF. CDR3 in DNA: TGTGCCAGCAGCCGAGAGCAGGATGAAGCTTTCTTT. The V call is TRBV4-2, the J call TRBJ1-1; no reliable D call. The CDR3 extends over 12 amino acids. Trimming left V 4 bases short and J 7 bases short, with 10 bases between. Germline V lookup: CDR1 LGHNA, CDR2 YNFKEQ.

This clone was recorded once. The chain links TRBV29-1 to TRBJ2-7, with 10 bases fitting TRBD2. CDR3 length: 14 amino acids. Germline V gene sequence: CDR1 SQVTM, CDR2 ANQGSEA. The ends lost 3 bases at V and 3 bases at J; junction bases unmatched: 5. In DNA form, the CDR3 reads TGCAGCGTTGATATCCCTAGCGGGAGCTACGAGCAGTACTTC. This sequence encodes CSVDIPSGSYEQYF.

This sequence joins TRBV5-8 and TRBJ2-5; no clear D. This CDR3 spans 14 amino acids. V gave up 1 base and J gave up 5 bases, with 12 bases separating them. Germline V gives CDR1 SGHTS, CDR2 YDEGEE. Here the CDR3 reads CASSLLGESETQYF. The CDR3 DNA follows: TGTGCCAGCAGCTTGTTAGGCGAGTCGGAGACCCAGTACTTC. Full variable domain (missing parts from reference TRBV5-8 and TRBJ2-5): EAGVTQSPTHLIKTRGQQATLRCSPISGHTSVYWYQQALGLGLQFLLWYDEGEERNRGNFPPRFSGRQFPNYSSELNVNALELEDSALYLCASSLLGESETQYFGPGTRLLVL.

About this clone: The same CDR3 can be traced to other DNA sequences in this sample. The chain has TRBV19 and TRBJ1-1; D remains ambiguous. The CDR3 is made up of 13 amino acids. Trimming took 3 bases from V and 0 from J, leaving 5 bases between them. CDR1 and CDR2 from the germline V gene are LNHDA and SQIVND (reference sequence). The CDR3 bases are TGTGCCAGTAGTATGCTTGTGAACACTGAAGCTTTCTTT. Residues: CASSMLVNTEAFF.

This rearrangement joins TRBV7-8 to TRBJ1-5; the D gene is possibly TRBD1 (6 bases). CDR1 and CDR2 from the germline V gene are SGHVS and FQNEAQ. The CDR3 is 14 residues long. V lost 4 bases and J lost 6, with 13 bases in between. CDR3 coding DNA: TGTGCCAGCAGCTCTAAGGGGGAGGCTCAGCCCCAGCATTTT. Translation: CASSSKGEAQPQHF.

The chain carries TRBV19 and TRBJ2-2; a possible D gene is TRBD1 (5 bases). Germline CDR1 LNHDA, CDR2 SQIVND (reference sequence). The CDR3 extends over 17 amino acids. Trimming stripped 0 bases from V and 6 bases from J, with 17 bases between. The CDR3 loop reads CASSIDPSRAAAGELFF. CDR3 DNA: TGTGCCAGTAGTATAGATCCCAGCAGGGCAGCCGCCGGGGAGCTGTTTTTT.

The chain couples TRBV4-2 to TRBJ2-7; a weak D match, TRBD2 (5 bases). The germline gives CDR1 LGHNA, CDR2 YNFKEQ. CDR3 length equals 14 residues. Trimming removed 4 bases at V and 0 bases at J, with 10 bases between. The CDR3 sequence is CASSPRENSYEQYF. CDR3 coding DNA: TGTGCCAGCAGCCCGAGGGAAAACTCCTACGAGCAGTACTTC.

V and J are TRBV30 and TRBJ2-6; tentatively, D is TRBD1 (6 bases). The V gene lost 3 bases and the J gene lost 12 bases, with 12 bases spanning the gap. The CDR3 is 12 residues long. Germline CDR1 reads GTSNPN; CDR2 reads SVGIG (reference sequence). The CDR3 is CAWSLGGFVLTF. The DNA of the CDR3 is TGTGCCTGGAGCTTAGGGGGATTCGTCCTGACTTTC.

The chain carries TRBV5-4 and TRBJ1-1; 10 bases are shared with TRBD1. Trimming took 5 bases from V and 3 from J; bases not matched to a gene: 13. The CDR3 is 17 residues long. The germline V gene encodes CDR1 SGHNT and CDR2 YYREEE (reference sequence). The chain's CDR3 is CASRPLYRTGGDTEAFF. The CDR3 DNA is TGTGCCAGCAGACCCCTCTACAGGACAGGGGGGGACACTGAAGCTTTCTTT.

The genes are TRBV6-6 and TRBJ1-1; a possible D gene is TRBD1 (5 bases). Germline CDR1 and CDR2: MNHNY and SVGAGI (reference sequence). V was trimmed by 0 bases and J by 11 bases, leaving 13 bases between them. CDR3 length: 13 amino acids. CDR3 nucleotide sequence: TGTGCCAGCAGTTACTCGATAGGAGAGGGGGCTTTCTTT. This sequence encodes CASSYSIGEGAFF.

J is TRBJ2-2 and V is TRBV7-2, with 7 bases matching TRBD1. The CDR3 runs 17 residues. The germline CDR1 and CDR2 sequences are SGHTA and FQGNSA. V shed 4 bases and J 2 bases; nucleotides not matched to a gene: 10. CDR3 DNA sequence: TGTGCCAGCAGCTCCGCCCAGACAGGGTTAAACACCGGGGAGCTGTTTTTT. Its translation: CASSSAQTGLNTGELFF.

The rearrangement links TRBV6-5 to TRBJ1-2, with D possibly TRBD1 on 6 matching bases. This CDR3 is built from 14 residues. CDR1 and CDR2 from the germline V gene are MNHEY and SVGAGI. V lost 5 bases, J lost 13 bases, and 23 bases lay in between. The DNA for the CDR3 is TGTGCCAGCAGTATCTCACATGAGACAGGCATCTCCACCTTC. This encodes CASSISHETGISTF.

The chain carries TRBV19 and TRBJ2-1; no clear D gene. The CDR3 contains 15 residues. Per germline, CDR1 LNHDA and CDR2 SQIVND (reference sequence). Trimming left V 5 bases short and J 5 bases short, with 16 bases between. This CDR3 reads CASSGPGRYNNEQFF. CDR3 coding DNA: TGTGCCAGTAGTGGACCAGGACGGTATAACAATGAGCAGTTCTTC.

The V and J genes are TRBV11-3 and TRBJ2-2, with 10 nucleotides matching TRBD1. From germline, CDR1 is SGHNT and CDR2 YENEEA. The CDR3 runs 16 residues. Trimming cost V 5 bases and J 5 bases; bases outside gene matches: 8. CDR3 coding DNA: TGTGCCAGCAGCGCCGACAGGGGGCGAGGTACCGGGGAGCTGTTTTTT. This translates into CASSADRGRGTGELFF.